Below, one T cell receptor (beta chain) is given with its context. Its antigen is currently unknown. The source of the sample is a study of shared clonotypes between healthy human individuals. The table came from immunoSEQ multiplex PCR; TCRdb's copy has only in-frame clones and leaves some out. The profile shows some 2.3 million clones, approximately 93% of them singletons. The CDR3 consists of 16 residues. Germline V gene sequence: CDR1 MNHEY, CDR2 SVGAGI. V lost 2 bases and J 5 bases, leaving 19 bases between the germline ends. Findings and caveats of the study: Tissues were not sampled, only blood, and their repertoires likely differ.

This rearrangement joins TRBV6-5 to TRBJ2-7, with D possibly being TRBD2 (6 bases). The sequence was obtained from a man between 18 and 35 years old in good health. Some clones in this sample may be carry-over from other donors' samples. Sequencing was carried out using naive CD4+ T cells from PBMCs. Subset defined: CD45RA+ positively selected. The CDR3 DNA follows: TGTGCCAGCAGTTACCGTAGTTTCCGGGGGAGAGACGAGCAGTACTTC. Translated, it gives CASSYRSFRGRDEQYF.